A selection of T cell receptor beta chains follows, all from one sample in a study of regulatory T cells in long-lasting Graves disease. One entry per CDR3 protein results from TCRdb running MiXCR on the multiplex PCR reads. The sample has some 370,000 distinct CDR3 sequences; less than 25% are singletons. The material was peripheral blood mononuclear cells (PBMCs), obtained when the disease was refractory, from a patient treated with antithyroid drugs. The source of these receptors is a female donor with Graves disease. Each CDR3 is given with its conserved first and last residue. The order of the fields is clone size, CDR3 length, J gene, V gene, D gene, CDR3 DNA, CDR3 protein. D genes are given only for firm matches. Size is omitted from some rows. Given values are once, few, many or a class for expanded clones.

>.|17|TRBJ1-1|TRBV7-2|.
TGTGCCAGCAGCCCCCCGAACGGGCGGGGGCTTGTGGGTGAAGCTTTCTTT
CASSPPNGRGLVGEAFF
>few|13|TRBJ2-7|TRBV19|TRBD1
TGTGCCACCCTGGGAAGGGGGACAGACGAGCAGTACTTC
CATLGRGTDEQYF
>.|13|TRBJ1-1|TRBV7-9|.
TGTGCCAGCAGCTTTTTCGAGAACACTGAAGCTTTCTTT
CASSFFENTEAFF
>many|14|TRBJ2-5|TRBV7-8|TRBD1
TGCGCCAGCAGTTCCACAGGGGGCTGGGAGACCCAGTACTTC
CASSSTGGWETQYF
>many|15|TRBJ2-7|TRBV12-3/TRBV12-4|.
TGTGCCAGCAGTTCGAGACAGTCCGGTGTTCGGGAGCAGTACTTC
CASSSRQSGVREQYF
>many|15|TRBJ1-1|TRBV27|TRBD1
TGTGCCAGCAGTTCTCAGGGGGCAGAGGACACTGAAGCTTTCTTT
CASSSQGAEDTEAFF
>few|12|TRBJ1-5|TRBV7-2|.
TGTGCCAGCAGCCTGTGGAATCAGCCCCAGCATTTT
CASSLWNQPQHF
>.|15|TRBJ2-2|TRBV5-1|.
TGCGCCAGCAGCTTGGACGGGAGAGACACCGGGGAGCTGTTTTTT
CASSLDGRDTGELFF
>many|16|TRBJ2-2|TRBV28|TRBD1
TGTGCCAGCAGTTTTGGACTGGAAGGGGGCGGCGGGGAGCTGTTTTTT
CASSFGLEGGGGELFF
>many|13|TRBJ2-5|TRBV20-1|.
TGCAGTGCTAGAGGTCCGGGCGAGGAGACCCAGTACTTC
CSARGPGEETQYF
>many|14|TRBJ2-5|TRBV20-1|TRBD2
TGCAGTGCTTCCTGGGCGGGAGTCCAAGAGACCCAGTACTTC
CSASWAGVQETQYF
>few|18|TRBJ2-3|TRBV7-2|TRBD2
TGTGCCAGCAGCTTAGCGGGGGGACTACGCGGGAGGCTAGATACGCAGTATTTT
CASSLAGGLRGRLDTQYF
>.|18|TRBJ2-5|TRBV12-3/TRBV12-4|.
TGTGCCAGCAGTTACTCTGATAGCGCCGGGTTGGGGCAAGAGACCCAGTACTTC
CASSYSDSAGLGQETQYF
>many|13|TRBJ2-7|TRBV12-3/TRBV12-4|.
TGTGCCAGCAGCTTAGCAGGGGATCGCGAGCAGTACTTC
CASSLAGDREQYF
>many|16|TRBJ1-2|TRBV6-1|.
TGTGCCAGCAGCGCCCCTTTGCTGGGACAATGGGATGGCTACACCTTC
CASSAPLLGQWDGYTF
>.|14|TRBJ2-7|TRBV6-2/TRBV6-3|.
TGTGCCAGCAGTTACCCCACTGGAACCTACGAGCAGTACTTC
CASSYPTGTYEQYF
>many|13|TRBJ1-1|TRBV19|TRBD1
TGTGCCAGTAGTGCTCAGGGACAGGGCAACGCTTTCTTT
CASSAQGQGNAFF
>.|21|TRBJ2-7|TRBV7-8|TRBD1
TGTGCCAGCAGCTCGTCCGGGACAGGGCTTGGCAGGGTGGGGGTGAGCTACGAGCAGTACTTC
CASSSSGTGLGRVGVSYEQYF
>few|19|TRBJ1-5|TRBV19|TRBD1
TGTGCCAGTAGTATGAACCGGGACAGGGGCATTATTAGCAATCAGCCCCAGCATTTT
CASSMNRDRGIISNQPQHF
>many|15|TRBJ2-4|TRBV28|.
TGTGCCAGCAGACCCCAGGGGGGCGCCAAAAACATTCAGTACTTC
CASRPQGGAKNIQYF
>.|15|TRBJ1-4|TRBV20-1|TRBD1
TGCAGTGCGCTGGGGACAGGGAACCTCGGTGAAAAACTGTTTTTT
CSALGTGNLGEKLFF
>.|14|TRBJ1-2|TRBV6-1|.
TGTGCCAGCAGCCCCGACAGGTTCCGGTATGGCTACACCTTC
CASSPDRFRYGYTF